This T cell receptor beta chain comes out of a study of shared clonotypes between healthy human individuals. Profiling relied on immunoSEQ multiplex PCR, and the TCRdb table lists in-frame clones only, not all of them. The sample has around 2.5 million clones, 90% to 95% seen once. The CDR3 consists of 14 residues. Per the germline V gene, CDR1 is SGHTA and CDR2 is FQGNSA. The specimen sequenced was naive CD4+ T cells from PBMCs. Subset noted: CD45RA+ positively selected. The gene calls are TRBV7-2 and TRBJ2-5, with D perhaps matching TRBD1 (6 bases). The J call could be wrong; TRBJ2-7 is a better fit for the DNA end. The sequence came from a man younger than 35 in good health. Some clones in this sample may be carry-over from other donors' samples. The CDR3 loop is CASSLSRDNHEQYF. The CDR3 DNA is TGTGCCAGCAGCTTATCTAGGGACAATCACGAGCAGTACTTC.